This TCR beta chain was documented in a study of identical twins. Study findings and constraints: Beta out-of-frame sequences displayed a weaker excess of sharing between twins. Those out-of-frame alpha sequences shared by twins showed an excess of low generation probability. The models gave estimates that fell short of the out-of-frame TCR alpha sharing seen in monozygotic twins.

As regards this clonotype: Its target is not known.

MiXCR was run by TCRdb on the 5' RACE reads, yielding one entry per CDR3 protein. The sample records fewer than 250,000 distinct CDR3 sequences, about 7.3% being singletons. The sample was also linked to a second study, of yellow fever vaccine responses in identical twins.

This sequence was found in a young woman in good health. Specimen: memory (CD45RO+) T cells sorted from blood.

CDR3 nucleotides: TGTGCCACCAGCAGGGACAGGGGGCTCAATGAGCAGTTCTTC. Its protein is CATSRDRGLNEQFF. This rearrangement joins TRBV15 to TRBJ2-1; 11 bases fit TRBD1. The CDR3 length is 14 residues. Germline values: CDR1 LNHNV, CDR2 YYDKDF (reference sequence). Trimming cost V 3 bases and J 6 bases; bases outside gene matches: 1.